The rows below give T cell receptor beta chains drawn from one sample of a study of blood T cells in healthy people across ages. Using its own MiXCR run on the 5' RACE reads, TCRdb lists one record per CDR3 protein. The sample shows roughly 800,000 distinct CDR3 sequences, around 36% of them seen only once. Material: blood. These receptors were obtained from a man younger than 35 in good health. CDR3s include the opening cysteine and the closing phenylalanine or tryptophan. The D gene is left open where the match is weak. Where a row states a size, it is once, few, many or the class of an expanded clone; other rows omit it.

d_call	v_call	j_call	clone_size	cdr3_aa	cdr3_nt
NA	TRBV29-1	TRBJ2-7	NA	CSAAATTFNEQYF	TGCAGCGCTGCGGCTACTACCTTCAATGAGCAGTACTTC
NA	TRBV20-1	TRBJ1-1	NA	CSAILGPGRYMNTEAFF	TGCAGTGCTATCCTAGGACCCGGGAGGTACATGAACACTGAAGCTTTCTTT
TRBD1	TRBV2	TRBJ1-2	NA	CASSEEGTGDRRYTF	TGTGCCAGCAGTGAAGAAGGGACAGGGGACAGGCGCTACACCTTC
TRBD1	TRBV29-1	TRBJ2-3	many	CSGRTGATDTQYF	TGCAGCGGTCGGACAGGGGCGACGGATACACAGTATTTT
NA	TRBV27	TRBJ2-2	few	CASSFGGYNGELFF	TGTGCCAGCAGTTTTGGAGGGTATAACGGGGAGCTGTTTTTT
NA	TRBV2	TRBJ1-2	few	CASSERGSGYTF	TGTGCCAGCAGTGAGAGGGGAAGCGGCTACACCTTC
NA	TRBV9	TRBJ2-1	few	CASSSPEGSLLYNEQFF	TGTGCCAGCAGCTCCCCTGAGGGGTCCCTACTTTACAATGAGCAGTTCTTC
NA	TRBV6-2/TRBV6-3	TRBJ1-5	NA	CASRTGRNQPQHF	TGTGCCAGCAGAACAGGGAGGAATCAGCCCCAGCATTTT
NA	TRBV5-1	TRBJ1-5	few	CASSLDGDSNQPQHF	TGCGCCAGCAGCTTGGACGGGGATAGCAATCAGCCCCAGCATTTT
NA	TRBV12-3/TRBV12-4	TRBJ1-4	many	CASSNRQETNEKLFF	TGTGCCAGCAGCAACCGACAGGAAACTAATGAAAAACTGTTTTTT
NA	TRBV4-2	TRBJ2-7	few	CASSQEDSSSYEQYF	TGTGCCAGCAGCCAAGAGGACAGCAGCTCCTACGAGCAGTACTTC
TRBD1	TRBV12-3/TRBV12-4	TRBJ2-3	NA	CASRATGASTDTQYF	TGTGCCAGCAGAGCTACAGGGGCTAGCACAGATACGCAGTATTTT
NA	TRBV18	TRBJ2-1	few	CASSPSTGFNEQFF	TGTGCCAGCTCACCCTCGACAGGATTTAATGAGCAGTTCTTC
NA	TRBV25-1	TRBJ1-2	few	CASSVREDYGYTF	TGTGCCAGCAGTGTCAGAGAAGACTATGGCTACACCTTC
TRBD1	TRBV12-3/TRBV12-4	TRBJ2-4	few	CASSMTGSKNIQYF	TGTGCCAGCAGCATGACAGGGTCCAAAAACATTCAGTACTTC
TRBD1	TRBV12-3/TRBV12-4	TRBJ1-1	few	CASSLGRGLAEAFF	TGTGCCAGCAGTTTAGGCAGGGGGCTTGCTGAAGCTTTCTTT
NA	TRBV30	TRBJ2-3	NA	CAFRQPPSTDTQYF	TGTGCCTTTAGACAGCCTCCAAGCACAGATACGCAGTATTTT
NA	TRBV7-2	TRBJ2-7	many	CASTADSEQYF	TGTGCCAGCACCGCGGACAGTGAGCAGTACTTC
NA	TRBV7-3	TRBJ2-5	few	CASSLTGDGRETQYF	TGTGCCAGCAGCTTAACGGGCGACGGCCGGGAGACCCAGTACTTC
NA	TRBV27	TRBJ1-2	few	CASSLSSLSPYGYTF	TGTGCCAGCAGTTTATCCTCACTTTCCCCCTATGGCTACACCTTC
NA	TRBV30	TRBJ1-2	few	CAWSPERVNYGYTF	TGTGCCTGGAGCCCTGAGAGGGTGAACTATGGCTACACCTTC
NA	TRBV4-1	TRBJ1-1	NA	CASSQARNTEAFF	TGCGCCAGCAGCCAGGCAAGGAACACTGAAGCTTTCTTT
TRBD2	TRBV4-2	TRBJ2-3	few	CASSQGDRDYTVTQYF	TGTGCCAGCAGCCAAGGGGACCGGGACTACACTGTTACGCAGTATTTT
NA	TRBV28	TRBJ2-3	NA	CASTQDTQYF	TGTGCCAGTACTCAAGATACGCAGTATTTT
NA	TRBV20-1	TRBJ1-4	many	CSATPTGKPSEKLFF	TGCAGTGCAACTCCTACAGGGAAACCCTCTGAAAAACTGTTTTTT
NA	TRBV4-3	TRBJ1-2	NA	CASAQNRQLAYYGYTF	TGCGCCAGCGCCCAGAACAGACAACTAGCATACTATGGCTACACCTTC
NA	TRBV20-1	TRBJ1-1	NA	CSAREGAEDTEAFF	TGCAGTGCTAGAGAGGGGGCTGAGGACACTGAAGCTTTCTTT
TRBD2	TRBV20-1	TRBJ2-5	NA	CSAQREVTTRGTQYF	TGCAGTGCCCAGCGGGAGGTCACCACGAGGGGGACCCAGTACTTC
NA	TRBV28	TRBJ2-6	NA	CATQGFLAGANVLTF	TGTGCCACGCAGGGTTTCCTTGCTGGGGCCAACGTCCTGACTTTC
NA	TRBV24-1	TRBJ2-5	NA	CATWEETQYF	TGTGCCACCTGGGAAGAGACCCAGTACTTC
NA	TRBV15	TRBJ2-5	NA	CAASRDLARETQYF	TGTGCCGCCAGCAGAGATCTAGCTAGGGAGACCCAGTACTTC
TRBD1	TRBV20-1	TRBJ1-4	NA	CSALAGQGIPLANEKLFF	TGCAGTGCGCTAGCCGGACAGGGAATCCCCCTTGCTAATGAAAAACTGTTTTTT
TRBD2	TRBV20-1	TRBJ2-5	many	CSARDPQAGGLETQYF	TGCAGTGCTAGAGATCCCCAAGCGGGGGGGCTTGAGACCCAGTACTTC
TRBD2	TRBV3-1	TRBJ2-4	few	CASSLDLAGANIQYF	TGTGCCAGCAGCCTCGATCTAGCGGGGGCAAACATTCAGTACTTC
TRBD1	TRBV7-3	TRBJ1-6	NA	CASSSGQGASPLHF	TGTGCCAGCAGTTCGGGACAGGGGGCTTCACCCCTCCACTTT
TRBD1	TRBV12-3/TRBV12-4	TRBJ2-1	NA	CASSGDRGKYEQFF	TGTGCCAGCAGTGGGGACAGGGGAAAGTATGAGCAGTTCTTC
NA	TRBV7-2	TRBJ2-5	NA	CVSSLRISGHIQETQYF	TGTGTCAGCAGCTTACGCATTTCGGGACATATACAAGAGACCCAGTACTTC
TRBD2	TRBV12-3/TRBV12-4	TRBJ2-1	NA	CASRERGTSGGPGKEQFF	TGTGCCAGCAGGGAACGCGGGACTAGCGGGGGGCCAGGCAAGGAGCAGTTCTTC
NA	TRBV20-1	TRBJ1-5	few	CSAKGRAENSNQPQHF	TGCAGTGCAAAGGGACGGGCGGAAAATAGCAATCAGCCCCAGCATTTT
NA	TRBV12-3/TRBV12-4	TRBJ1-6	few	CASSLQGPNTSPLHF	TGTGCCAGCAGTTTACAGGGGCCCAACACTTCACCCCTCCACTTT
TRBD1	TRBV2	TRBJ1-5	few	CASSRDRGLQPQHF	TGTGCCAGCAGCCGGGACAGGGGGCTTCAGCCCCAGCATTTT
NA	TRBV20-1	TRBJ2-3	NA	CSGNSGAGTDTQYF	TGCAGTGGGAATTCCGGGGCGGGGACAGATACGCAGTATTTT
TRBD2	TRBV7-2	TRBJ2-7	NA	CASSLQAGGVIYEQYF	TGTGCCAGCAGCTTGCAAGCGGGGGGGGTTATATACGAGCAGTACTTC
TRBD2	TRBV6-6	TRBJ2-7	NA	CASSYESGGSYEQYF	TGTGCCAGCAGTTACGAGAGCGGGGGGTCCTACGAGCAGTACTTC
NA	TRBV7-2	TRBJ1-1	NA	CASSRRGGRTEAFF	TGTGCCAGCAGCCGCCGGGGGGGCCGGACTGAAGCTTTCTTT
NA	TRBV7-2	TRBJ1-1	few	CASSSQGNDEAFF	TGTGCCAGCAGCTCACAGGGAAATGATGAAGCTTTCTTT
NA	TRBV5-5	TRBJ2-1	many	CASSLSGVIGNEQFF	TGTGCCAGCAGCTTGTCCGGGGTCATCGGCAATGAGCAGTTCTTC
NA	TRBV28	TRBJ1-4	NA	CASSSAIGGSEKLFF	TGTGCCAGCAGTTCGGCGATCGGGGGGAGTGAAAAACTGTTTTTT
TRBD2	TRBV29-1	TRBJ2-5	NA	CSAGTSGQYF	TGCAGCGCCGGGACTAGTGGGCAGTACTTC
NA	TRBV12-3/TRBV12-4	TRBJ2-3	few	CASSKFTDTQYF	TGTGCCAGCAGTAAGTTCACAGATACGCAGTATTTT
NA	TRBV30	TRBJ1-1	NA	CAWRGNAAFF	TGTGCCTGGAGGGGGAACGCGGCTTTCTTT
NA	TRBV7-9	TRBJ2-3	many	CASSPLGSLSEDTQYF	TGTGCCAGCAGCCCTTTAGGGTCTTTAAGTGAGGATACGCAGTATTTT
NA	TRBV12-3/TRBV12-4	TRBJ1-1	NA	CASSLTGLMNTEAFF	TGTGCCAGCAGCTTAACGGGTCTCATGAACACTGAAGCTTTCTTT
TRBD2	TRBV9	TRBJ2-4	NA	CASSPLAGARSSIQYF	TGTGCCAGCAGCCCACTAGCGGGGGCCCGTTCGAGCATTCAGTACTTC
NA	TRBV3-1	TRBJ1-4	NA	CASSQDRVVPNEKLFF	TGTGCCAGCAGCCAAGACAGGGTCGTGCCTAATGAAAAACTGTTTTTT
NA	TRBV25-1	TRBJ2-1	NA	CASATAYNEQFF	TGTGCCAGCGCGACAGCCTACAATGAGCAGTTCTTC
NA	TRBV27	TRBJ2-3	NA	CASSHQGPTDTQYF	TGTGCCAGCAGTCATCAGGGTCCCACAGATACGCAGTATTTT
NA	TRBV4-1	TRBJ2-4	few	CASSQDFGEAKNIQYF	TGCGCCAGCAGCCAAGATTTTGGAGAAGCCAAAAACATTCAGTACTTC
TRBD1	TRBV20-1	TRBJ2-7	NA	CSASDRDSYEQYF	TGCAGTGCGTCAGACAGGGACTCCTACGAGCAGTACTTC
TRBD1	TRBV10-3	TRBJ1-1	NA	CAISEPTGPRAEAFF	TGTGCCATCAGTGAGCCGACAGGGCCGAGGGCTGAAGCTTTCTTT